This is a list of T cell receptor beta chains from one sample in a study of beta chain bispecific antibodies for T cell cancers. No antigen has been identified for these receptors. One entry per CDR3 protein results from TCRdb running MiXCR on the 5' RACE reads. The sample lists some 17,000 distinct CDR3 sequences, approximately 2% seen once, with 6.9% in the top ten. The specimen was healthy donor T cells cultured with leukemia cells. The receptors shown here come from a human donor in good health. Some clones in this sample may be carry-over from other donors' samples. Both conserved end residues are part of each CDR3. The order of the fields is V gene, D gene, clone size, J gene, CDR3 DNA, CDR3 protein. The D gene is left open where the match is weak. Some rows mark clone size as missing; the rest say once, few, many or name a class of expanded clone.

V gene: TRBV10-3; D gene: .; clone size: many; J gene: TRBJ2-7; CDR3 DNA: TGTGCCATCAGTGCGAGGGCTGACTACGAGCAGTACTTC; CDR3 protein: CAISARADYEQYF
V gene: TRBV18; D gene: .; clone size: many; J gene: TRBJ1-1; CDR3 DNA: TGTGCCAGCTCGCACGGTCGAGAGGGCACTGAAGCTTTCTTT; CDR3 protein: CASSHGREGTEAFF
V gene: TRBV5-4; D gene: .; clone size: many; J gene: TRBJ2-3; CDR3 DNA: TGTGCCAGCAGCTTGGCTTACAGCACAGATACGCAGTATTTT; CDR3 protein: CASSLAYSTDTQYF
V gene: TRBV6-5; D gene: TRBD2; clone size: many; J gene: TRBJ2-2; CDR3 DNA: TGTGCCAGCAGTTCGGGACTAGCAGTGATCACCGGGGAGCTGTTTTTT; CDR3 protein: CASSSGLAVITGELFF
V gene: TRBV30; D gene: .; clone size: .; J gene: TRBJ2-1; CDR3 DNA: TGTGCCTGGAACCTCGGGAGCTCCTACAATGAGCAGTTCTTC; CDR3 protein: CAWNLGSSYNEQFF
V gene: TRBV6-1; D gene: .; clone size: many; J gene: TRBJ2-1; CDR3 DNA: TGTGCCAGCAGTGATCCCAATAGGTCCAATGAGCAGTTCTTC; CDR3 protein: CASSDPNRSNEQFF
V gene: TRBV5-1; D gene: .; clone size: many; J gene: TRBJ2-5; CDR3 DNA: TGCGCCAGCAGCCCCGGTTCGTCGGAGACCCAGTACTTC; CDR3 protein: CASSPGSSETQYF
V gene: TRBV7-9; D gene: TRBD1; clone size: many; J gene: TRBJ2-1; CDR3 DNA: TGTGCCAGCAGCCCGACGGGACAGGGCCACAATGAGCAGTTCTTC; CDR3 protein: CASSPTGQGHNEQFF
V gene: TRBV10-1; D gene: TRBD1; clone size: many; J gene: TRBJ1-4; CDR3 DNA: TGCGCCAGCAACGCGATGACAGGGGAAGATGAAAAACTGTTTTTT; CDR3 protein: CASNAMTGEDEKLFF
V gene: TRBV10-3; D gene: .; clone size: many; J gene: TRBJ1-5; CDR3 DNA: TGTGCCATCAGCCAGGGTGTGGATAGCAATCAGCCCCAGCATTTT; CDR3 protein: CAISQGVDSNQPQHF
V gene: TRBV5-1; D gene: .; clone size: medium-sized; J gene: TRBJ2-1; CDR3 DNA: TGCGCCAGCAGCTTCCCGGACGACAATGAGCAGTTCTTC; CDR3 protein: CASSFPDDNEQFF
V gene: TRBV29-1; D gene: .; clone size: many; J gene: TRBJ1-2; CDR3 DNA: TGCAGCGTTGTTGCGTTTGCCGAGTTGGACTATGGCTACACCTTC; CDR3 protein: CSVVAFAELDYGYTF
V gene: TRBV27; D gene: .; clone size: many; J gene: TRBJ1-1; CDR3 DNA: TGTGCCAGCAGTCCAGGGACGCACCCTGAAGCTTTCTTT; CDR3 protein: CASSPGTHPEAFF
V gene: TRBV7-9; D gene: .; clone size: many; J gene: TRBJ2-7; CDR3 DNA: TGTGCCAGCAGCACCAGCCTCTCCTACGAGCAGTACTTC; CDR3 protein: CASSTSLSYEQYF
V gene: TRBV3-1; D gene: .; clone size: many; J gene: TRBJ2-1; CDR3 DNA: TGTGCCAGCAGCCAAGCCTACTACAATGAGCAGTTCTTC; CDR3 protein: CASSQAYYNEQFF
V gene: TRBV12-3/TRBV12-4; D gene: .; clone size: medium-sized; J gene: TRBJ2-5; CDR3 DNA: .; CDR3 protein: CASILGTEETQYF
V gene: TRBV12-3/TRBV12-4; D gene: .; clone size: many; J gene: TRBJ2-2; CDR3 DNA: TGTGCCAGCAGTCCCACGGGAAACACCGGGGAGCTGTTTTTT; CDR3 protein: CASSPTGNTGELFF
V gene: TRBV10-3; D gene: .; clone size: many; J gene: TRBJ1-6; CDR3 DNA: TGTGCCAGCGGGGGGGTAGATTCACCCCTCCACTTT; CDR3 protein: CASGGVDSPLHF
V gene: TRBV30; D gene: TRBD1; clone size: many; J gene: TRBJ2-7; CDR3 DNA: TGTGCCTGGAAATCCCGGGACAGGGGGGCCTACGAGCAGTACTTC; CDR3 protein: CAWKSRDRGAYEQYF
V gene: TRBV20-1; D gene: TRBD2; clone size: many; J gene: TRBJ2-1; CDR3 DNA: TGCAGTGCGTCGACTAGCGGATACAATGAGCAGTTCTTC; CDR3 protein: CSASTSGYNEQFF
V gene: TRBV7-9; D gene: .; clone size: .; J gene: TRBJ1-5; CDR3 DNA: TGTGCCAGCAGCTTTCCTGGTAGCAATCAGCCCCAGCATTTT; CDR3 protein: CASSFPGSNQPQHF
V gene: TRBV2; D gene: .; clone size: many; J gene: TRBJ1-2; CDR3 DNA: TGTGCCAGCTGGCAGAACTTCTATGGCTACACCTTC; CDR3 protein: CASWQNFYGYTF
V gene: TRBV29-1; D gene: TRBD2; clone size: many; J gene: TRBJ2-1; CDR3 DNA: TGCAGCGTTGAGGGACTAGCGGGGGGTAATGAGCAGTTCTTC; CDR3 protein: CSVEGLAGGNEQFF
V gene: TRBV7-6; D gene: .; clone size: many; J gene: TRBJ1-6; CDR3 DNA: TGTGCCAGCAGCTTATCAGCAGGGAGTAATTCACCCCTCCACTTT; CDR3 protein: CASSLSAGSNSPLHF
V gene: TRBV28; D gene: .; clone size: many; J gene: TRBJ2-7; CDR3 DNA: TGTGCCAGCAGAGGGATTCGGGACGAGCAGTACTTC; CDR3 protein: CASRGIRDEQYF
V gene: TRBV10-3; D gene: TRBD2; clone size: many; J gene: TRBJ2-1; CDR3 DNA: TGTGCCATCAGTGAGTCGACGGCTAGCGGGGACCACAATGAGCAGTTCTTC; CDR3 protein: CAISESTASGDHNEQFF
V gene: TRBV27; D gene: TRBD2; clone size: many; J gene: TRBJ2-5; CDR3 DNA: TGTGCCAGCAGTTTATCCGGGGGGATCGGCCAAGAGACCCAGTACTTC; CDR3 protein: CASSLSGGIGQETQYF
V gene: TRBV9; D gene: TRBD1; clone size: many; J gene: TRBJ2-5; CDR3 DNA: TGTGCCAGCAGCCCCGAGATAGGGGGCTTCGAGACCCAGTACTTC; CDR3 protein: CASSPEIGGFETQYF
V gene: TRBV18; D gene: .; clone size: many; J gene: TRBJ1-1; CDR3 DNA: TGTGCCAGCTCACCAAGGGGTCTGAACACTGAAGCTTTCTTT; CDR3 protein: CASSPRGLNTEAFF